This T cell receptor (beta chain) was observed in a study of neurological immune-mediated disorders. Study-wide findings and caveats: The multiple sclerosis repertoire cluster had no clinical or MRI feature associated with it.

This clonotype was counted many times. The antigen remains unidentified. Trimming cost V 6 bases and J 0 bases, with 15 bases left between them. This CDR3 is 15 amino acids long. In germline, CDR1 is MNHEY, CDR2 SVGAGI. Synthesis of cDNA used 5'RACE (with 10-nucleotide random UMIs). Each CDR3 protein gets one entry after TCRdb re-called the 5' RACE reads with MiXCR. The repertoire consists of 87,000 or so distinct CDR3 sequences, with around 3.3% occurring once and the leading ten covering about 6%. This clonotype originated in a young woman with multiple sclerosis. The J gene is TRBJ2-7, the V gene TRBV6-5; D unclear. Sequencing was done on a sample of PBMCs. In nucleotides, the CDR3 is TGTGCCAGCAGACTCCTCCTAGGGTCCTCCTACGAGCAGTACTTC. Its protein is CASRLLLGSSYEQYF.